This TCR beta chain emerged from a study of regulatory T cells in long-lasting Graves disease. The wider study: The criterion for persistent Graves' disease was over 5 years of antithyroid drugs with positive TSH receptor antibodies.

As to this clonotype: Its antigen is unknown.

For TCR beta, libraries came from iRepertoire HTBI primers and Arm-PCR of CDR3 regions. MiXCR, run by TCRdb on the multiplex PCR reads, gives a single entry per CDR3 protein. The sample shows more than 300,000 distinct CDR3 sequences, 15% to 20% of them seen only once. V lost 4 bases, J lost 4 bases, and 11 bases lay in between. The CDR3 is 13 residues long. The germline gives CDR1 SGHRS, CDR2 YFSETQ. Broader study findings: Less diverse TCR repertoires were seen in persistent Graves' patients than in newly diagnosed ones. Because few samples were included, accuracy may have been lower. Among samples with persistent disease, TRBV28, TRBJ1-2 and TRBJ2-5 were favored.

The time point: persistent/refractory GD, antithyroid drugs over 5 years with positive TRAb. TCR sequences were obtained from RNA taken from PBMCs. J is TRBJ2-5 and V is TRBV5-1; no clear D. This clonotype was sampled from a female donor with Graves disease. Material: peripheral blood mononuclear cells (PBMCs), obtained when the disease was refractory, from a patient treated with antithyroid drugs. The CDR3 sequence is CASSARPGETQYF. CDR3 in DNA: TGCGCCAGCAGCGCCCGGCCGGGAGAGACCCAGTACTTC.